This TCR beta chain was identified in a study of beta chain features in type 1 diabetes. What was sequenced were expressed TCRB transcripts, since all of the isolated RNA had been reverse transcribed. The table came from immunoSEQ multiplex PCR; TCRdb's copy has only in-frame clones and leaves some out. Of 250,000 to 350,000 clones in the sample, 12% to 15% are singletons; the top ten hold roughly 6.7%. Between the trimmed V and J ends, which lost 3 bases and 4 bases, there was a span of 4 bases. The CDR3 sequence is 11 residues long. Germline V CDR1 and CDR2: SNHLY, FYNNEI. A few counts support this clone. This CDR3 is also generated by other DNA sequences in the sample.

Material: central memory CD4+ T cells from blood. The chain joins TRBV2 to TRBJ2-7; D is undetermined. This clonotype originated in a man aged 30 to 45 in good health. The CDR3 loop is CASSERYEQYF. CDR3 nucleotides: TGTGCCAGCAGTGAGCGGTACGAGCAGTACTTC.